The present TCR beta chain was sequenced within a study of blood T cell repertoires in COVID-19. Study-level information: Donors in the United States, Italy and Spain gave samples during acute or convalescent COVID-19. T cells, B-cell-depleted T cells, or PBMCs supplied cDNA or gDNA.

Germline assignment: CDR1 LGHNA and CDR2 YSLEER. V was clipped by 1 base and J by 2 bases, with 17 bases between them. CDR3 length: 17 amino acids. Enrolment of Seattle patients took place during active infection, and they were followed longitudinally. Methods used by the authors: Estimates of nucleated cell counts were drawn from the amplification of reference gene primers. Using immunoSEQ multiplex PCR, the repertoire was profiled, and TCRdb retains in-frame clones only, with some absent. The D gene and trimming were derived from the DNA, and the V and J assignments and clone size from that table. The table lists hundreds of thousands of clones, 89% of them singletons.

This TCR was sampled from a woman in her 30s with COVID-19, enrolled during active disease. Source material: peripheral blood. The chain has TRBV4-3 and TRBJ1-1, with D maybe TRBD1 (6 bases). Written as DNA, the CDR3 is TGCGCCAGCAGCCAAGGGGTCGGGGGGCAGGGCAACACTGAAGCTTTCTTT. The encoded protein is CASSQGVGGQGNTEAFF.